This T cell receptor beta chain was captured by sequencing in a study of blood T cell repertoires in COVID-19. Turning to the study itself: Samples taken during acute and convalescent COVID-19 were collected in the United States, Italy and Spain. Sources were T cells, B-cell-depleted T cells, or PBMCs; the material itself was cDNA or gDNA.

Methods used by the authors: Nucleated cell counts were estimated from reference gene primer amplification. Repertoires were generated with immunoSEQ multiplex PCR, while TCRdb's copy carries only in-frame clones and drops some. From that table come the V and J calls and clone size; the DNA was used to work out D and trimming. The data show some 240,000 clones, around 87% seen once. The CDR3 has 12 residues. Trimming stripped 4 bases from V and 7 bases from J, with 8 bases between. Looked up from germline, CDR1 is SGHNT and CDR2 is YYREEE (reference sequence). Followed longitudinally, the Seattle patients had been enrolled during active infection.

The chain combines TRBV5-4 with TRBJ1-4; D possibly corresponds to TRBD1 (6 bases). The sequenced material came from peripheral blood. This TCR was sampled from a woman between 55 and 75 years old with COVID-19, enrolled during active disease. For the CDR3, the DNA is TGTGCCAGCAGCCAACAGGGTGAAAAACTGTTTTTT. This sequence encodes CASSQQGEKLFF.